The 2 T cell receptor beta chains in this list originate from one sample, sequenced in a study of T cell repertoires in cytomegalovirus infection. TCRdb called the reads again in MiXCR, with one record for every CDR3 protein. The sample contains roughly 120,000 distinct CDR3 sequences, roughly 30% of which appear only once. What these receptors recognize is not known. Here the sequenced sample was CD8+ T cells from cultured PBMCs, taken from culture after CMV antigen stimulation. All receptors come from a human donor in good health (CMV status not recorded). Some clones in this sample may be carry-over from other donors' samples.

This clonotype was observed a few times. V usage is TRBV7-9 and J usage is TRBJ2-4; TRBD1 agrees at 10 bases. The CDR3 consists of 17 residues. With 5 bases clipped from V and 2 bases from J, the junction kept 9 bases outside the gene matches. Germline CDR1 SEHNR, CDR2 FQNEAQ (reference sequence). The CDR3 loop is CASSPSQGQGTKNIQYF. The CDR3 nucleotides are TGTGCCAGCAGCCCTAGTCAGGGACAGGGGACCAAAAACATTCAGTACTTC.

The table lists this clonotype with a few counts. The genes are TRBV7-9 and TRBJ2-7, with no clear D. V dropped 4 bases and J dropped 6 bases, with 19 bases sitting between them. This CDR3 is built from 15 residues. Germline V gives CDR1 SEHNR, CDR2 FQNEAQ (reference sequence). CDR3 amino acids: CASSSRPLPGAEQYF. The DNA of the CDR3 is TGTGCCAGCAGCTCCCGGCCACTTCCAGGTGCCGAGCAGTACTTC.